These 25 T cell receptor beta chains were sequenced from one sample in a study of human T cells and chemical hapten exposure. Documented time point: patch test 2, 6 weeks after DPC sensitization. The treatment here: therapeutic diphenylcyclopropenone sensitization with weekly scalp DPC. Each CDR3 protein is one row after TCRdb ran MiXCR on the RACE reads. This table holds some 88,000 distinct CDR3 sequences, approximately 11% found once. This specimen was whole blood, taken in connection with sensitization to the hapten diphenylcyclopropenone (DPC). These receptors all come from a man between 35 and 55 years old with alopecia areata. Some clones in this sample may be carry-over from other donors' samples.

The genes are TRBV29-1 and TRBJ1-1; 7 nucleotides line up with TRBD1. This CDR3 spans 12 amino acids. J gave up 5 bases and V 5 bases, and 5 bases lay outside the gene matches. From germline, CDR1 is SQVTM and CDR2 ANQGSEA. For the CDR3, the DNA is TGCAGCGTTAAGACAGGGAAAACTGAAGCTTTCTTT. Protein sequence: CSVKTGKTEAFF.

This clonotype was counted between two and nine times. The genes are TRBV6-2 or TRBV6-3 and TRBJ1-5, with D perhaps TRBD1 (6 bases). CDR3 length: 13 residues. V lost 7 bases and J 9 bases, leaving 16 bases between the germline ends. CDR1 is MNHEY and CDR2 is SVGEGT in the germline V gene. In nucleotides, the CDR3 is TGTGCCAGCAACGCAGGGGCACGGTGGCCCCAGCATTTT. Protein: CASNAGARWPQHF.

This clonotype has more than one count but fewer than ten. The chain carries TRBV2 and TRBJ2-6; 9 nucleotides align to TRBD1. The CDR3 has 19 residues. The germline V gene encodes CDR1 SNHLY and CDR2 FYNNEI. V trimming: 5 bases; J trimming: 6 bases; junction bases outside the gene matches: 17. CDR3 amino acids: CASSWKPGQGIQAANVLTF. CDR3 coding DNA: TGTGCCAGCAGTTGGAAGCCGGGACAGGGAATTCAAGCGGCCAACGTCCTGACTTTC. Based on the CDR3 plus reference TRBV2 and TRBJ2-6, the full variable domain is EPEVTQTPSHQVTQMGQEVILRCVPISNHLYFYWYRQILGQKVEFLVSFYNNEISEKSEIFDDQFSVERPDGSNFTLKIRSTKLEDSAMYFCASSWKPGQGIQAANVLTFGAGSRLTVL.

This chain joins TRBV2 and TRBJ2-7, with 10 bases aligning to TRBD2. This CDR3 is 18 amino acids long. V lost 3 bases and J lost 0; bases outside the gene matches: 11. Germline values: CDR1 SNHLY, CDR2 FYNNEI. The chain's CDR3 is CASSEPWGSGGSSYEQYF. The CDR3 DNA is TGTGCCAGCAGTGAGCCCTGGGGTAGCGGGGGGAGCTCCTACGAGCAGTACTTC.

V is TRBV24-1 and J is TRBJ2-5, with 13 nucleotides matching TRBD2. The CDR3 loop spans 17 amino acids. Germline-derived CDR1 and CDR2 are KGHDR and SFDVKD. The V segment lost 9 bases and the J segment 5 bases; nucleotides outside the gene matches: 14. The CDR3 loop reads CATCSITRTSGSETQYF. As DNA, the CDR3 is TGTGCCACCTGCTCTATTACTCGGACTAGCGGGAGTGAGACCCAGTACTTC.

This clonotype was found a few times. The chain combines TRBV6-5 with TRBJ1-1; possible D gene TRBD1, 6 bases. Trimming shortened V by 0 bases and J by 2 bases, and 16 bases separated the two germline ends. The CDR3 contains 17 residues. Germline CDR1 MNHEY, CDR2 SVGAGI. CDR3 protein: CASSYSRGRARNTEAFF. CDR3 sequence (DNA): TGTGCCAGCAGTTACTCGAGGGGGAGGGCGCGCAACACTGAAGCTTTCTTT.

The table lists this clonotype with a few counts. V and J are TRBV7-8 and TRBJ1-5; D remains unclear. The CDR3 is 15 residues long. V lost 1 base, J lost 5 bases, and 12 bases lay in between. CDR1 is SGHVS, CDR2 FQNEAQ, per germline. CDR3 nucleotide sequence: TGTGCCAGCAGCTTAGAGACACTTCCAGATCAGCCCCAGCATTTT. Translated: CASSLETLPDQPQHF.

This clonotype occurred many times. The chain recombines TRBV9 with TRBJ1-3; perhaps TRBD1 as D (6 bases). This CDR3 comprises 15 residues. Germline CDR1 reads SGDLS; CDR2 reads YYNGEE. V was clipped by 3 bases and J by 0 bases, with 10 bases between them. The CDR3 loop is CASSGTGYSGNTIYF. CDR3 in DNA: TGTGCCAGCAGCGGAACAGGGTACTCTGGAAACACCATATATTTT. Full variable domain (missing parts from reference TRBV9 and TRBJ1-3): DSGVTQTPKHLITATGQRVTLRCSPRSGDLSVYWYQQSLDQGLQFLIQYYNGEERAKGNILERFSAQQFPDLHSELNLSSLELGDSALYFCASSGTGYSGNTIYFGEGSWLTVV.

There are many counts of this clonotype. The chain links TRBV5-6 to TRBJ2-3; 12 bases fit TRBD2. V gave up 0 bases and J gave up 2 bases; unmatched junction bases: 13. CDR1 and CDR2 (germline): SGHDT, YYEEEE. The CDR3 covers 20 residues. This chain's CDR3 is CASSLEIRASGRALTDTQYF. CDR3 nucleotides: TGTGCCAGCAGCTTGGAGATCAGGGCTAGCGGGAGGGCCCTCACAGATACGCAGTATTTT.

The chain combines TRBV6-1 with TRBJ2-1, with D maybe TRBD2 (6 bases). The CDR3 contains 15 residues. CDR1 and CDR2 from the germline V gene are MNHNS and SASEGT. The V and J ends lost 1 base and 0 bases respectively, with 7 bases between them. CDR3 sequence: CASSEDGSSYNEQFF. For the CDR3, the DNA is TGTGCCAGCAGTGAAGACGGGAGCTCCTACAATGAGCAGTTCTTC.

The J gene is TRBJ2-7, the V gene TRBV6-8; 7 bases are a match to TRBD2. The CDR3 runs to 17 residues. V lost 6 bases to trimming and J lost 5 bases; unmatched junction nucleotides: 19. Germline values: CDR1 MNHGY, CDR2 SAAAGT. CDR3 loop: CASRGPGGAERAHEQYV. CDR3 nucleotide sequence: TGTGCCAGCAGGGGCCCGGGAGGTGCGGAGAGGGCCCACGAGCAGTACGTC.

This clonotype was detected a few times. The chain has TRBV7-9 and TRBJ1-1; 8 nucleotides line up with TRBD1. There are 14 residues in the CDR3. V shed 4 bases, J shed 4 bases, and the junction held 5 bases outside the gene matches. CDR1 and CDR2 from the germline V gene are SEHNR and FQNEAQ (reference sequence). The CDR3: CASSSQGAGTEAFF. The CDR3 DNA sequence: TGTGCCAGCAGCTCCCAGGGGGCGGGCACTGAAGCTTTCTTT.

Points on this clonotype: A much bigger clone sits one base away, suggesting this may be a read error. The chain combines TRBV5-1 with TRBJ1-5; the match to TRBD1 covers 8 bases. Trimming removed 0 bases from V and 6 bases from J; junction bases left unmatched: 5. Germline V lookup: CDR1 SGHRS, CDR2 YFSETQ. The CDR3 has 15 amino acids. The CDR3 here is CASSLAGQEGQPQHF. Written as DNA, the CDR3 is TGCGCCAGCAGCTTGGCGGGACAGGAGGGTCAGCCCCAGCATTTT.

The table lists this clonotype with many counts. The chain employs TRBV6-5 and TRBJ1-1; D perhaps matches TRBD1 (5 bases). This CDR3 spans 15 amino acids. V was pared by 2 bases and J by 1 base, with 11 bases between. Per germline, CDR1 MNHEY and CDR2 SVGAGI. CDR3 nucleotides: TGTGCCAGCAGTTACGAGACAGTAGGGAACACTGAAGCTTTCTTT. Translation: CASSYETVGNTEAFF.

The genes are TRBV7-9 and TRBJ2-1, with 9 bases lining up with TRBD1. The trim removed 1 base at V and 7 bases at J, leaving 5 bases unmatched. The germline V gene encodes CDR1 SEHNR and CDR2 FQNEAQ (reference sequence). This CDR3 comprises 15 residues. CDR3 region: CASSLGGQGVNEQFF. The CDR3 bases are TGTGCCAGCAGCTTAGGGGGACAGGGTGTGAATGAGCAGTTCTTC.

This clonotype was observed a handful of times. This rearrangement joins TRBV6-2 or TRBV6-3 to TRBJ2-7; D possibly corresponds to TRBD2 (5 bases). The germline V and J ends were trimmed by 5 bases and 4 bases, with 12 bases remaining between them. Germline loops: CDR1 MNHEY, CDR2 SVGEGT. The CDR3 is made up of 13 amino acids. CDR3 protein: CASSPSGEYEQYV. The CDR3 nucleotides read TGTGCCAGCAGTCCATCCGGGGAATACGAGCAGTACGTC.

This clonotype was counted at least ten times. J is TRBJ2-3 and V is TRBV4-2; TRBD1 aligns across 9 bases. Germline lookup yields CDR1 LGHNA and CDR2 YNFKEQ. Losses at the gene ends were 1 base for V and 3 bases for J; bases not matched to a gene: 2. The CDR3 totals 15 residues. The CDR3 sequence is CASSQGTGATDTQYF. The CDR3 nucleotides read TGTGCCAGCAGCCAAGGGACAGGGGCGACAGATACGCAGTATTTT.

The V and J genes are TRBV6-5 and TRBJ2-7, with D possibly matching TRBD1 (6 bases). The germline V gene has CDR1 MNHEY and CDR2 SVGAGI. The CDR3 totals 14 residues. V was pared by 6 bases and J by 1 base, with 13 bases between. The CDR3: CASRQNRVSYEQYV. Here the CDR3 DNA reads TGTGCCAGCAGGCAAAACAGGGTGTCCTACGAGCAGTACGTC.

This clonotype was seen ten or more times. This rearrangement joins TRBV6-1 to TRBJ2-7; 8 bases match TRBD2. CDR1 and CDR2 (germline): MNHNS, SASEGT. With 0 bases clipped from V and 1 base from J, the junction kept 2 bases outside the gene matches. This CDR3 is built from 15 residues. The CDR3 is CASSEAGGGSYEQYV. The DNA for the CDR3 is TGTGCCAGCAGTGAAGCCGGCGGGGGGTCCTACGAGCAGTACGTC.

This clonotype was counted a few times. V gene TRBV12-3 or TRBV12-4 combines with J gene TRBJ2-2; 8 bases are shared with TRBD2. Trimming removed 3 bases from V and 1 base from J; junction bases left unmatched: 1. The length of the CDR3 is 15 residues. The chain's CDR3 is CASSFAGGNTGELFF. In DNA form, the CDR3 reads TGTGCCAGCAGTTTTGCGGGGGGGAACACCGGGGAGCTGTTTTTT.

The chain joins TRBV9 to TRBJ2-3; D gene uncertain. Trimming removed 8 bases from V and 0 bases from J, with 19 bases in between. This CDR3 has 16 residues. CDR1 is SGDLS and CDR2 is YYNGEE in the germline V gene. The CDR3 DNA reads as TGTGCCAGACTTGATAGGGCGGCCCCAAGCACAGATACGCAGTATTTT. Its translation is CARLDRAAPSTDTQYF.

The chain employs TRBV20-1 and TRBJ2-7, with TRBD1 matching over 9 bases. V lost 1 base to trimming and J lost 4 bases; unmatched junction nucleotides: 5. The CDR3 has 14 amino acids. Germline V gene sequence: CDR1 DFQATT, CDR2 SNEGSKA (reference sequence). In nucleotides, the CDR3 is TGCAGTGCTAGAGCCTCGACAGGGGGTTACGAGCAGTACTTC. Protein product: CSARASTGGYEQYF.

The chain couples TRBV9 to TRBJ2-7, with TRBD1 identical over 8 bases. With 1 base clipped from V and 3 bases from J, the junction kept 6 bases outside the gene matches. Germline CDR1 and CDR2: SGDLS and YYNGEE. The CDR3 covers 15 residues. Here the CDR3 DNA reads TGTGCCAGCAGCGTAAGACAGGGGCAAGGCTACGAGCAGTACGTC. Translating it yields CASSVRQGQGYEQYV.

This clonotype was seen a few times. The chain links TRBV6-2 or TRBV6-3 to TRBJ2-1; 9 bases align to TRBD2. The germline CDR1 and CDR2 sequences are MNHEY and SVGEGT. The CDR3 totals 16 residues. V shed 3 bases and J 3 bases; nucleotides not matched to a gene: 6. The CDR3 reads CASSYARSGSYNEQFF. Here the CDR3 DNA reads TGTGCCAGCAGTTATGCCCGTAGCGGGAGCTACAATGAGCAGTTCTTC.

This rearrangement joins TRBV5-1 to TRBJ2-6; D uncertain. The CDR3 runs to 17 residues. The germline gives CDR1 SGHRS, CDR2 YFSETQ. The V end was cut by 3 bases, the J end by 0 bases, with 13 bases between. The CDR3 region has the DNA TGCGCCAGCAGCTCCCTTCACGTATCCTCTGGGGCCAACGTCCTGACTTTC. Translation gives CASSSLHVSSGANVLTF.